The 6 T cell receptor beta chains in this list originate from one sample, sequenced in a study of cytomegalovirus exposure and HLA in healthy donors. 13 Jbeta primers and 60 Vbeta primers were used for the PCR. TCRdb's copy holds only in-frame clones and misses some; the assay was immunoSEQ multiplex PCR. The sample yields 100,000 to 150,000 clones, 75% to 90% seen once. The specimen sequenced was PBMCs. These receptors all come from a man between 25 and 39 years old in good health and CMV-seropositive.

The chain is built from TRBV6-6 and TRBJ2-1; 7 bases fit TRBD2. Germline CDR1 MNHNY, CDR2 SVGAGI (reference sequence). The CDR3 consists of 16 residues. The V and J ends lost 4 bases and 5 bases, in that order; junction bases with no gene match: 11. The CDR3 DNA sequence: TGTGCCAGCAGTTCAAGGGACTATGTCCGGAACAATGAGCAGTTCTTC. It yields the protein CASSSRDYVRNNEQFF.

V and J are TRBV28 and TRBJ1-2; D gene ambiguous. CDR1 and CDR2 from the germline V gene are MDHEN and SYDVKM. The CDR3 has 11 amino acids. V was shortened by 4 bases and J by 2 bases, with 2 bases between the two germline ends. CDR3 DNA: TGTGCCAGCAGTTCGAACTATGGCTACACCTTC. Its translation: CASSSNYGYTF.

The chain has TRBV28 and TRBJ2-1; 12 positions match TRBD2. Germline lookup yields CDR1 MDHEN and CDR2 SYDVKM. Unmatched junction bases numbered 6, after V lost 6 bases and J lost 3 bases. The CDR3 runs to 16 residues. The chain's CDR3 is CASRPTSGGFYNEQFF. CDR3 in DNA: TGTGCCAGCAGGCCTACTAGCGGGGGGTTCTACAATGAGCAGTTCTTC.

V usage is TRBV9 and J usage is TRBJ2-5, with D possibly TRBD1 on 5 matching bases. TRBJ2-7 explains the end of the DNA better; the J call may be wrong. The CDR3 extends over 15 amino acids. CDR1 and CDR2 (germline): SGDLS, YYNGEE. CDR3 sequence (DNA): TGTGCCAGCAGCGGAGACAGCCATCCGTCATACGAGCAGTACTTC. It is translated as CASSGDSHPSYEQYF.

In this sample, this clone turned up once. The chain couples TRBV6-5 to TRBJ2-6; TRBD2 might be the D (6 bases). The CDR3 runs 16 residues. The germline V gene encodes CDR1 MNHEY and CDR2 SVGAGI. Trimming took off 0 bases at V and 3 bases at J, with 9 bases between the two ends. DNA of the CDR3: TGTGCCAGCAGTTACTCTGTGGGGGGTGGGGCCAACGTCCTGACTTTC. Translated: CASSYSVGGGANVLTF.

The V gene is TRBV10-2, the J gene TRBJ2-7, with D possibly matching TRBD2 (5 bases). The V and J ends lost 6 bases and 0 bases respectively, with 9 bases between them. Germline CDR1 reads WSHSY; CDR2 reads SAAADI. The CDR3 is 13 amino acids. CDR3 residues: CASRDFLSYEQYF. The DNA for the CDR3 is TGCGCCAGCAGGGACTTCCTCTCCTACGAGCAGTACTTC.